The clone carrying this T cell receptor (beta chain) has just a few counts. The target antigen is unknown. The source of the sample is a study of early T cells in non-severe SARS-CoV-2 infection. Study summary: Investigators sequenced bulk RNA drawn from unsorted whole blood, and chains remained unpaired. Findings and caveats of the study: Private and CD4 specificities were missed by VDJdb matching, skewed to anti-spike CD8.

Each single cDNA molecule received a unique molecular identifier. TCRdb re-analysed the 5' RACE reads in MiXCR, keeping a single row per CDR3 protein. The sample includes 69,000 or so distinct CDR3 sequences, roughly 4.5% of them seen just once. The CDR3 length is 16 residues. Trimming pared 1 base from V and 7 bases from J, leaving 19 bases between. The chain couples TRBV12-3 or TRBV12-4 to TRBJ1-2, with D possibly TRBD1 on 6 matching bases. This clonotype was sampled from an adult who was a healthcare worker with PCR-confirmed SARS-CoV-2 infection or an uninfected control (not recorded which). The donor label of this sample is uncertain. Sequencing was performed on whole blood, taken at baseline. CDR3 amino acids: CASSLEGWGAVPGYTF. CDR3 bases: TGTGCCAGCAGTTTAGAGGGCTGGGGGGCGGTTCCTGGCTACACCTTC.